One and the same sample provided the 20 T cell receptor beta chains below, sequenced in a study of CD8 T cells in ankylosing spondylitis. Regarding the study as a whole: Ankylosing spondylitis blood seemed to carry a telltale TCR beta motif made of eight highly homologous variants.

TCRdb independently ran MiXCR on the 5' RACE reads; one entry per CDR3 protein. The sample consists of 750,000 to 850,000 distinct CDR3 sequences, about 10% of them appearing once. No antigen is known for these receptors. The sample comprised blood, either unsorted or a sorted T cell fraction (not recorded which). The receptors come from a male donor with ankylosing spondylitis.

This clonotype came up a few times. The chain uses TRBV9 and TRBJ1-2; 7 bases align to TRBD1. J lost 5 bases, V lost 4 bases, and 11 bases had no gene match. The germline V gene encodes CDR1 SGDLS and CDR2 YYNGEE. The CDR3 spans 15 residues. Here the CDR3 DNA reads TGTGCCAGCAGCCTGTCAGGGGGGCGACAGTATGGCTACACCTTC. Translated, it gives CASSLSGGRQYGYTF.

The chain uses TRBV18 and TRBJ2-7; perhaps TRBD1 as D (5 bases). The CDR3 is made up of 14 amino acids. Deletions cut 0 bases from V and 3 bases from J, with 9 bases between. Germline V lookup: CDR1 KGHSH, CDR2 LQKENI. The CDR3 protein is CASSPPGAGYEQYF. CDR3 nucleotide sequence: TGTGCCAGCTCACCACCTGGGGCCGGCTACGAGCAGTACTTC.

In its sample, this clonotype was seen a few times. This chain links TRBV7-8 with TRBJ2-3; 8 bases are a match to TRBD1. V shed 1 base, J shed 1 base, and the junction held 1 base outside the gene matches. The CDR3 sequence is 15 residues long. In germline, CDR1 is SGHVS, CDR2 FQNEAQ. CDR3 protein: CASSLGGQGTDTQYF. DNA for the CDR3: TGTGCCAGCAGCTTAGGGGGACAGGGCACAGATACGCAGTATTTT.

The rearrangement joins TRBV20-1 to TRBJ1-2, with D possibly TRBD1 on 5 matching bases. Germline V gene data show CDR1 as DFQATT and CDR2 as SNEGSKA (reference sequence). The CDR3 loop spans 9 amino acids. Here the CDR3 reads CRGPHGYTF. CDR3 nucleotides: TGCAGGGGGCCCCATGGCTACACCTTC.

This chain uses TRBV12-5 with TRBJ2-5; 8 bases map to TRBD2. Germline loops: CDR1 LGHNT, CDR2 FRNRAP. J was trimmed by 5 bases and V by 4 bases; bases with no gene match: 18. This CDR3 is 18 amino acids long. The CDR3 bases are TGTGCTAGTGGTTATACTCCTGACGGGAGGGCCCACGGGGAGACCCAGTACTTC. This sequence encodes CASGYTPDGRAHGETQYF.

The J gene is TRBJ2-7, the V gene TRBV7-9; D unresolved. V dropped 1 base and J dropped 3 bases, with 13 bases sitting between them. Germline-derived CDR1 and CDR2 are SEHNR and FQNEAQ (reference sequence). The CDR3 length is 15 residues. The CDR3 coding sequence is TGTGCCAGCAGCTTAGGGTCTACATGGGTCTACGAGCAGTACTTC. It translates to CASSLGSTWVYEQYF.

This clonotype was seen repeatedly, ten times or more. The V and J genes are TRBV20-1 and TRBJ2-1, with 13 nucleotides matching TRBD2. J was trimmed by 4 bases and V by 1 base; bases with no gene match: 1. Germline assignment: CDR1 DFQATT and CDR2 SNEGSKA (reference sequence). This CDR3 spans 15 amino acids. This CDR3 reads CSARGTSGGYNEQFF. Here the CDR3 DNA reads TGCAGTGCTAGAGGGACTAGCGGGGGTTACAATGAGCAGTTCTTC.

This clonotype was picked up a small number of times. The V call is TRBV5-6, the J call TRBJ2-3; maybe TRBD2 (5 bases). The ends were cut back, 1 base at V and 5 bases at J, with 14 bases in the middle. Germline V CDR1 and CDR2: SGHDT, YYEEEE. The CDR3 has 15 amino acids. The CDR3 spells CASSLLSGGKDTQYF. The CDR3 DNA reads as TGTGCCAGCAGCTTGCTCTCCGGAGGCAAAGATACGCAGTATTTT.

This clonotype is labeled medium-sized (0.01 to 0.1%). This chain uses TRBV7-2 with TRBJ1-6; maybe TRBD1 (6 bases). Trimming pared 5 bases from V and 9 bases from J, leaving 20 bases between. The CDR3 length is 16 residues. Germline-derived CDR1 and CDR2 are SGHTA and FQGNSA. CDR3 amino acids: CASSPSTGGQGSPLHF. In DNA, the CDR3 is TGTGCCAGCAGCCCATCGACCGGGGGGCAGGGTTCACCCCTCCACTTT.

The V gene is TRBV7-2, the J gene TRBJ2-7; 9 nucleotides match TRBD2. The junction had 8 bases not matched to a gene; V was cut back by 5 bases and J by 6 bases. The CDR3 extends over 14 amino acids. Germline V lookup: CDR1 SGHTA, CDR2 FQGNSA. CDR3 nucleotide sequence: TGTGCCAGCAGCCTTGGGGTAGCGGGAGCCGAGCAGTACTTC. It is translated as CASSLGVAGAEQYF.

The J gene is TRBJ1-5, the V gene TRBV29-1; TRBD1 aligns across 7 bases. The CDR3 sequence is 16 residues long. Trimming cost V 6 bases and J 0 bases; bases outside gene matches: 11. The germline V gene has CDR1 SQVTM and CDR2 ANQGSEA. The CDR3 DNA sequence: TGCAGCGTCCAGACAGGGTTTAGGGGTAGCAATCAGCCCCAGCATTTT. Residues: CSVQTGFRGSNQPQHF.

The rearrangement links TRBV4-3 to TRBJ2-3, with 7 bases lining up with TRBD2. V lost 0 bases and J lost 8; bases outside the gene matches: 11. The germline V gene encodes CDR1 LGHNA and CDR2 YSLEER. This CDR3 comprises 16 residues. In DNA, the CDR3 is TGCGCCAGCAGCCAAGACGGGGGGACGGGGAGTGGTACGCAGTATTTT. This translates into CASSQDGGTGSGTQYF.

This clonotype was seen ten or more times. The rearrangement links TRBV14 to TRBJ1-5; tentative D call: TRBD1 (5 bases). The CDR3 spans 15 residues. Germline V gives CDR1 SGHDN, CDR2 FVKESK. Deletions cut 4 bases from V and 5 bases from J, with 15 bases between. CDR3 region: CASSPHIRGDQPQHF. In nucleotides, the CDR3 is TGTGCCAGCAGCCCTCACATCCGAGGGGATCAGCCCCAGCATTTT.

This clonotype was seen more than once but under ten times. The DNA of the CDR3 is TGTGCCAGCAGCAGGACAGGGGGAGAGAAGGCTTTCTTT. It specifies CASSRTGGEKAFF. J is TRBJ1-1 and V is TRBV12-3 or TRBV12-4, with 10 bases lining up with TRBD1. The CDR3 runs 13 residues. With 6 bases clipped from V and 11 bases from J, the junction kept 9 bases outside the gene matches.

This clonotype was seen a handful of times. The rearrangement links TRBV5-5 to TRBJ2-7, with TRBD1 identical over 8 bases. Germline CDR1 and CDR2: SGHKS and YYEKEE (reference sequence). CDR3 size: 13 residues. V lost 5 bases to trimming and J lost 5 bases; unmatched junction nucleotides: 6. CDR3 residues: CASRFQGANEQYF. DNA for the CDR3: TGTGCCAGCAGATTCCAGGGGGCGAACGAGCAGTACTTC.

V is TRBV10-3 and J is TRBJ2-3; D call uncertain. The V gene's germline CDR1 is ENHRY and CDR2 SYGVKD. The germline V and J ends were trimmed by 7 bases and 0 bases, with 17 bases remaining between them. The CDR3 has 16 residues. CDR3 DNA sequence: TGTGCCATCAATCGAGGTTGGGGTTCTAGCACAGATACGCAGTATTTT. Translated: CAINRGWGSSTDTQYF.

V is TRBV4-2 and J is TRBJ2-5; D gene unclear. V gave up 0 bases and J gave up 5 bases, with 13 bases separating them. The germline gives CDR1 LGHNA, CDR2 YNFKEQ. This CDR3 spans 15 amino acids. CDR3 amino acids: CASSQDSLKRETQYF. The CDR3 nucleotides are TGTGCCAGCAGCCAAGATAGCCTCAAGAGGGAGACCCAGTACTTC.

The V and J genes are TRBV5-4 and TRBJ1-1; maybe TRBD1 (6 bases). With 4 bases removed from V and 0 bases from J, the gap between germline ends came to 13 bases. The germline CDR1 and CDR2 sequences are SGHNT and YYREEE (reference sequence). CDR3 length: 15 residues. The CDR3 region has the DNA TGTGCCAGCAGCCTTCCTACAGGGATGAACACTGAAGCTTTCTTT. Translated, it gives CASSLPTGMNTEAFF.

At least ten counts were recorded for this clonotype. V and J are TRBV29-1 and TRBJ2-1; 10 bases are a match to TRBD2. CDR3 size: 16 residues. With V trimmed by 4 bases and J by 6 bases, 12 bases remained unmatched. Germline V lookup: CDR1 SQVTM, CDR2 ANQGSEA. The DNA for the CDR3 is TGCAGCGTTGGACTCTGGCTAGCGGGAGCTTTCAATGAGCAGTTCTTC. Residues: CSVGLWLAGAFNEQFF.

This clonotype has more than one count but fewer than ten. V is TRBV28 and J is TRBJ2-3, with TRBD2 as a possible D gene (6 bases). Looked up from germline, CDR1 is MDHEN and CDR2 is SYDVKM. The CDR3 runs 16 residues. The V gene lost 2 bases and the J gene lost 1 base, with 13 bases spanning the gap. CDR3 nucleotides: TGTGCCAGCAGTTTAGGGAGCGGGTGGGGCACAGATACGCAGTATTTT. It is translated as CASSLGSGWGTDTQYF.